The 20 T cell receptor beta chains given below trace back to one sample, sequenced in a study of blood T cells in healthy people across ages. Primers used in a second PCR of roughly 6 to 11 cycles were a sample-barcoded 5' primer and a J-beta primer mix. TCRdb re-called the 5' RACE reads with MiXCR, one entry per CDR3 protein. The table lists around 1,800,000 distinct CDR3 sequences, approximately 40% of them singletons. Sample: blood. Receptors originate from a human donor in good health.

The chain combines TRBV20-1 with TRBJ1-3; 7 bases match TRBD1. V shed 3 bases and J 6 bases; nucleotides not matched to a gene: 2. The CDR3 is 12 residues long. Germline assignment: CDR1 DFQATT and CDR2 SNEGSKA (reference sequence). CDR3 sequence (DNA): TGCAGTGCTAGGACAGGGCTAAACACCATATATTTT. It codes for CSARTGLNTIYF.

Turning to this clonotype: A much larger clone differs from this one at a single base, so this may be a read error. The rearrangement links TRBV4-1 to TRBJ2-4, with 10 positions matching TRBD1. Germline values: CDR1 MGHRA, CDR2 YSYEKL. Losses at the gene ends were 6 bases for V and 8 bases for J; bases not matched to a gene: 13. The length of the CDR3 is 16 residues. The CDR3 DNA reads TGCGCCAGCAGTTCACCGGGACAGGGGATTCAAGACATTCAGTACTTC. It yields the protein CASSSPGQGIQDIQYF.

The chain links TRBV11-3 to TRBJ2-7, with 8 positions matching TRBD1. The CDR3 length is 14 residues. Germline CDR1 is SGHNT and CDR2 is YENEEA. J gave up 3 bases and V 5 bases, and 6 bases lay outside the gene matches. CDR3 bases: TGTGCCAGCAGCCGGGGACAGGTCAACTACGAGCAGTACTTC. As protein: CASSRGQVNYEQYF.

The chain carries TRBV5-1 and TRBJ2-7; D might be TRBD1 (5 bases). Germline V CDR1 and CDR2: SGHRS, YFSETQ. This CDR3 has 13 residues. Trimming shortened V by 3 bases and J by 6 bases, and 13 bases separated the two germline ends. The CDR3 DNA reads as TGCGCCAGCAGCTCCCAGGGTCGGAGCGAGCAGTACTTC. Translation: CASSSQGRSEQYF.

There are a few counts of this clonotype. The chain combines TRBV6-2 or TRBV6-3 with TRBJ1-5, with 7 bases aligning to TRBD1. Germline trimming cut 0 bases from V and 0 bases from J; bases unmatched to any gene: 8. The germline CDR1 and CDR2 sequences are MNHEY and SVGEGT. This CDR3 is built from 18 residues. The CDR3 reads CASSYSGRGDYSNQPQHF. Here the CDR3 DNA reads TGTGCCAGCAGTTACTCGGGCAGGGGGGACTATAGCAATCAGCCCCAGCATTTT.

This chain uses TRBV7-2 with TRBJ2-7; possibly TRBD1 for D (5 bases). Germline assignment: CDR1 SGHTA and CDR2 FQGNSA. The V and J ends lost 1 base and 10 bases respectively, with 11 bases between them. The CDR3 spans 12 residues. CDR3 region: CASSLEGPQQYF. As DNA, the CDR3 is TGTGCCAGCAGCTTAGAGGGGCCTCAACAGTACTTC.

This clonotype was detected ten times or more. The V call is TRBV20-1, the J call TRBJ2-6; D gene ambiguous. Trimming pared 5 bases from V and 1 base from J, leaving 6 bases between. In germline, CDR1 is DFQATT, CDR2 SNEGSKA (reference sequence). This CDR3 region has 13 residues. For the CDR3, the DNA is TGCAGTGCTCTGCAATCTGGGGCCAACGTCCTGACTTTC. Amino acid sequence: CSALQSGANVLTF.

V and J are TRBV4-2 and TRBJ2-5; a weak D match, TRBD1 (9 bases). V was trimmed by 0 bases and J by 6 bases, leaving 23 bases between them. This CDR3 is built from 18 residues. Germline-derived CDR1 and CDR2 are LGHNA and YNFKEQ. The CDR3 coding sequence is TGTGCCAGCAGCCAAGAGCGCGATAGCGGGACAGGGATGAAGACCCAGTACTTC. Translation gives CASSQERDSGTGMKTQYF.

This clonotype occurred a few times. V gene TRBV20-1 combines with J gene TRBJ2-5, with D unclear. V shed 5 bases and J shed 5 bases, with 18 bases lying between them. The length of the CDR3 is 14 residues. CDR1 and CDR2 (germline): DFQATT, SNEGSKA (reference sequence). The CDR3 region is CSAPRHPLGETQYF. The CDR3, as DNA: TGCAGTGCTCCGAGACATCCTCTGGGTGAGACCCAGTACTTC.

The chain has TRBV5-4 and TRBJ2-3; no definite D call. V lost 2 bases and J lost 1, with 14 bases in between. This CDR3 is built from 16 residues. Germline V gene data show CDR1 as SGHNT and CDR2 as YYREEE (reference sequence). CDR3 residues: CASSFGRSSGTDTQYF. As DNA, the CDR3 is TGTGCCAGCAGCTTTGGACGATCCTCTGGCACAGATACGCAGTATTTT.

In its sample, this clonotype was seen a few times. The chain uses TRBV28 and TRBJ1-2; 7 positions agree with TRBD1. The junction had 6 bases not matched to a gene; V was cut back by 4 bases and J by 4 bases. Germline V gene sequence: CDR1 MDHEN, CDR2 SYDVKM. CDR3 length: 14 residues. The CDR3 sequence: CASSSTGKFYGYTF. The CDR3 DNA follows: TGTGCCAGCAGTTCGACAGGGAAGTTCTATGGCTACACCTTC.

In this sample, this clonotype turned up many times. The V gene is TRBV4-1, the J gene TRBJ2-3; a possible D gene is TRBD1 (6 bases). CDR3 length equals 17 residues. The germline gives CDR1 MGHRA, CDR2 YSYEKL. V was cut by 0 bases and J by 4 bases, with 17 bases left in between. The CDR3 loop is CASSQEGFRGMSDTQYF. The CDR3 region has the DNA TGCGCCAGCAGCCAAGAGGGGTTCAGGGGAATGTCAGATACGCAGTATTTT.

The chain links TRBV12-3 or TRBV12-4 to TRBJ1-1; D may be TRBD1 (5 bases). V lost 5 bases and J 5 bases, leaving 24 bases between the germline ends. CDR3 length equals 17 residues. CDR3 loop: CASSGPEWGGWGTEAFF. CDR3 DNA: TGTGCCAGCAGTGGTCCGGAGTGGGGGGGTTGGGGAACTGAAGCTTTCTTT.

This clonotype was picked up a small number of times. The V gene is TRBV9, the J gene TRBJ2-5; possibly TRBD1 for D (5 bases). From germline, CDR1 is SGDLS and CDR2 YYNGEE. V shed 3 bases and J shed 5 bases, with 20 bases lying between them. This CDR3 has 16 residues. CDR3 bases: TGTGCCAGCAGCGCTACCACTGACTTATCAGGGGAGACCCAGTACTTC. It yields the protein CASSATTDLSGETQYF.

The V gene is TRBV9, the J gene TRBJ2-4; 8 bases are a match to TRBD2. The J call is doubtful: the DNA matches TRBJ2-7 better. Germline assignment: CDR1 SGDLS and CDR2 YYNGEE. CDR3 length: 16 amino acids. CDR3 sequence reads: CASSVAGRGASNEQYF. The CDR3 DNA follows: TGTGCCAGCAGCGTAGCAGGGCGGGGGGCCAGTAACGAGCAGTACTTC.

The chain links TRBV23-1 to TRBJ1-3; no clear D. TRBV23-1 is an open reading frame whose function is uncertain. CDR3 length: 16 residues. V was trimmed by 4 bases and J by 6 bases, leaving 19 bases between them. The CDR3 reads CASSPTIGEPINTIYF. The CDR3 DNA is TGCGCCAGCAGTCCTACTATCGGGGAGCCTATAAACACCATATATTTT.

The rearrangement joins TRBV12-3 or TRBV12-4 to TRBJ2-4, with 8 bases matching TRBD2. V lost 5 bases to trimming and J lost 13 bases; unmatched junction nucleotides: 22. CDR3 size: 17 residues. The CDR3 sequence: CASSPSLWRGAYNEQYF. The CDR3, as DNA: TGTGCCAGCAGTCCTTCCCTTTGGCGGGGGGCTTACAATGAGCAGTACTTC.

As for this clonotype: Given a much more abundant clone one base away, this may be a read error. This chain connects TRBV12-5 to TRBJ2-3; D ambiguous. From germline, CDR1 is LGHNT and CDR2 FRNRAP. V shed 9 bases and J shed 0 bases, with 13 bases lying between them. The CDR3 sequence is 14 residues long. The CDR3 nucleotides read TGTGCTAGGGCGCCAGCGCCGAGCACAGATACGCAGTATTTT. This codes for CARAPAPSTDTQYF. The variable domain in full, completed from reference TRBV12-5 and TRBJ2-3, reads DARVTQTPRHKVTEMGQEVTMRCQPILGHNTVFWYRQTMMQGLELLAYFRNRAPLDDSGMPKDRFSAEMPDATLATLKIQPSEPRDSAVYFCARAPAPSTDTQYFGPGTRLTVL.

This chain links TRBV20-1 with TRBJ2-5; the D gene is possibly TRBD2 (6 bases). V lost 5 bases and J lost 0, with 10 bases in between. CDR1 is DFQATT, CDR2 SNEGSKA, per germline (reference sequence). CDR3 length: 13 residues. For the CDR3, the DNA is TGCAGTGCTCACCGGGGGTACCAAGAGACCCAGTACTTC. Protein sequence: CSAHRGYQETQYF.

There are a few counts of this clonotype. This chain joins TRBV6-5 and TRBJ2-7; 7 bases agree with TRBD1. The CDR3 spans 15 residues. The trim removed 6 bases at V and 4 bases at J, leaving 12 bases unmatched. Germline CDR1 reads MNHEY; CDR2 reads SVGAGI. The CDR3: CASRPNRGLRYEQYF. The CDR3 DNA reads TGTGCCAGCAGACCGAACAGGGGTTTGAGGTACGAGCAGTACTTC.